This T cell receptor beta chain was obtained from a study of Ad26.COV2.S vaccination and SARS-CoV-2 variants. Study outcomes and limitations: Reportedly, spike-specific CD8+ and CD4+ T cell responses achieved substantial breadth once vaccination had taken place.

This CDR3 has 14 residues. CDR1 is MDHEN and CDR2 is SYDVKM in the germline V gene. V dropped 9 bases and J dropped 3; count of bases not matched to a gene: 9. Using immunoSEQ multiplex PCR, the repertoire was profiled, and TCRdb retains in-frame clones only, with some absent. Of about 350,000 clones listed, around 89% were seen once; the top ten hold just under 5%. A remark on this clone: The target antigen is unknown.

Treatment reported: some 20 received Ad26.COV2.S at low or high dose, single or two shots; 5 received placebo; per-sample allocation not given. Samples were taken on day 63 after the first vaccine or placebo injection. The shot given was an Ad26 vector that makes Wuhan-strain SARS-CoV-2 spike. The receptor was isolated from a person between 18 and 65 years old who received the Ad26.COV2.S COVID-19 vaccine or a placebo. The rearrangement joins TRBV28 to TRBJ1-1; 8 nucleotides agree with TRBD1. Sequenced here: peripheral blood, sampled in a trial of Ad26.COV2.S vaccine versus placebo. The CDR3 here is CASTWSGGYTEAFF. CDR3 nucleotides: TGTGCCAGTACCTGGTCAGGGGGCTACACTGAAGCTTTCTTT.